What follows are 31 T cell receptor beta chains derived from one specimen sequenced in a study of shared clonotypes between healthy human individuals. Naivety among CD8 cells was defined by CD45RO negativity and positive CCR7 selection, thereby excluding terminally differentiated effector memory CD45RA+ cells. Assay used: immunoSEQ multiplex PCR; TCRdb lists only in-frame clones, some missing. The data hold a few million clones, with approximately 92% observed a single time. Sample: naive CD8+ T cells from PBMCs. These receptors all come from a man younger than 35 in good health. Some clones in this sample may be carry-over from other donors' samples.

This clone was recorded once. The CDR3: CASSPTWTSGIDEQFF. As DNA, the CDR3 is TGTGCCAGCAGCCCGACGTGGACTAGCGGGATTGATGAGCAGTTCTTC. The rearrangement joins TRBV7-7 to TRBJ2-1, with 12 bases lining up with TRBD2. CDR1 is SSHAT, CDR2 FNYEAQ, per germline (reference sequence). V shed 5 bases, J shed 8 bases, and the junction held 10 bases outside the gene matches. This CDR3 comprises 16 residues.

The chain links TRBV10-3 to TRBJ2-2, with D uncertain. V lost 8 bases and J 8 bases, leaving 18 bases between the germline ends. There are 14 residues in the CDR3. The germline CDR1 and CDR2 sequences are ENHRY and SYGVKD. This CDR3 is CAISLSVPHGELFF. CDR3 nucleotide sequence: TGTGCCATCTCACTTTCGGTACCCCATGGGGAGCTGTTTTTT.

This rearrangement joins TRBV28 to TRBJ1-1; TRBD1 might be the D (6 bases). Deletions cut 2 bases from V and 5 bases from J, with 18 bases between. Germline CDR1 and CDR2: MDHEN and SYDVKM. There are 16 residues in the CDR3. CDR3 DNA: TGTGCCAGCAGTTTAGAGCATCAGGGGCGGCGGACTGAAGCTTTCTTT. This gives the protein CASSLEHQGRRTEAFF.

The chain joins TRBV29-1 to TRBJ1-3; D might be TRBD1 (6 bases). The CDR3 runs 14 residues. V was trimmed by 7 bases and J by 4 bases, leaving 17 bases between them. The germline V gene encodes CDR1 SQVTM and CDR2 ANQGSEA. The CDR3 bases are TGCAGCGCCCTGGGAGGGGGGCTCGGAAACACCATATATTTT. Translation gives CSALGGGLGNTIYF.

The chain is built from TRBV5-1 and TRBJ1-1; no clear D gene. V was pared by 3 bases and J by 0 bases, with 12 bases between. The CDR3 runs 15 residues. The V gene's germline CDR1 is SGHRS and CDR2 YFSETQ. CDR3 coding DNA: TGCGCCAGCAGCTCGGACGGACCCTTGAACACTGAAGCTTTCTTT. Translated: CASSSDGPLNTEAFF.

The chain combines TRBV6-1 with TRBJ2-3, with TRBD1 matching 9 bases. The CDR3 has 16 amino acids. The V segment lost 3 bases and the J segment 5 bases; nucleotides outside the gene matches: 9. CDR1 and CDR2 (germline): MNHNS, SASEGT. CDR3 residues: CASSELPGQGGDTQYF. The CDR3, as DNA: TGTGCCAGCAGTGAGCTACCGGGACAGGGTGGAGATACGCAGTATTTT.

CDR3 loop: CAWGLAGGGDTQYF. The CDR3 DNA sequence: TGTGCCTGGGGACTAGCGGGAGGGGGTGATACGCAGTATTTT. This chain joins TRBV30 and TRBJ2-3; 15 nucleotides line up with TRBD2. The CDR3 runs to 14 residues. The germline gives CDR1 GTSNPN, CDR2 SVGIG (reference sequence). V lost 5 bases, J lost 6 bases, and 3 bases stayed unmatched. The full variable domain, rest sourced from reference TRBV30 and TRBJ2-3, is SQTIHQWPATLVQPVGSPLSLECTVEGTSNPNLYWYRQAAGRGLQLLFYSVGIGQISSEVPQNLSASRPQDRQFILSSKKLLLSDSGFYLCAWGLAGGGDTQYFGPGTRLTVL.

The V and J genes are TRBV2 and TRBJ1-1, with TRBD1 as a possible D gene (5 bases). Germline-derived CDR1 and CDR2 are SNHLY and FYNNEI. This CDR3 is built from 14 residues. Trimming left V 4 bases short and J 6 bases short, with 15 bases between. This CDR3 reads CASSAGRSGAEAFF. In DNA, the CDR3 is TGTGCCAGCAGTGCAGGGAGGTCAGGCGCTGAAGCTTTCTTT.

The J gene is TRBJ2-3, the V gene TRBV2; D is ambiguous. Trimming cost V 7 bases and J 4 bases, with 12 bases left between them. Germline CDR1 is SNHLY and CDR2 is FYNNEI. The CDR3 has 13 amino acids. CDR3 sequence reads: CASTGRSADTQYF. The DNA for the CDR3 is TGTGCCAGCACGGGCCGGAGCGCAGATACGCAGTATTTT. The whole variable domain, remainder taken from reference TRBV2 and TRBJ2-3, is EPEVTQTPSHQVTQMGQEVILRCVPISNHLYFYWYRQILGQKVEFLVSFYNNEISEKSEIFDDQFSVERPDGSNFTLKIRSTKLEDSAMYFCASTGRSADTQYFGPGTRLTVL.

The chain couples TRBV28 to TRBJ1-1; D is ambiguous. V was shortened by 6 bases and J by 3 bases, with 11 bases between the two germline ends. The germline V gene encodes CDR1 MDHEN and CDR2 SYDVKM. This CDR3 region has 13 residues. The CDR3 spells CASRKFGDTEAFF. DNA of the CDR3: TGTGCCAGCAGGAAGTTCGGGGACACTGAAGCTTTCTTT.

V and J are TRBV5-1 and TRBJ2-1, with TRBD2 matching 11 bases. The CDR3 runs 16 residues. The trim removed 3 bases at V and 5 bases at J, leaving 7 bases unmatched. Germline assignment: CDR1 SGHRS and CDR2 YFSETQ. The CDR3 DNA follows: TGCGCCAGCAGCTCGACCCCGGGACTAGCGGACAATGAGCAGTTCTTC. Amino acid sequence: CASSSTPGLADNEQFF.

As concerns this clone: The sample contains more than one DNA sequence encoding this CDR3. This chain joins TRBV9 and TRBJ1-5; D may be TRBD1 (6 bases). This CDR3 contains 15 residues. Germline CDR1 SGDLS, CDR2 YYNGEE. The V end was cut by 0 bases, the J end by 4 bases, with 11 bases between. The chain's CDR3 is CASSVGPGQNQPQHF. The DNA of the CDR3 is TGTGCCAGCAGCGTAGGCCCAGGACAGAATCAGCCCCAGCATTTT.

V gene TRBV4-2 combines with J gene TRBJ2-1; D is unclear. The CDR3 is made up of 16 amino acids. The germline CDR1 and CDR2 sequences are LGHNA and YNFKEQ. The V gene lost 3 bases and the J gene lost 0 bases, with 12 bases spanning the gap. The CDR3 here is CASSHPGPNSYNEQFF. The CDR3 nucleotides are TGTGCCAGCAGCCACCCTGGGCCCAACTCCTACAATGAGCAGTTCTTC.

This clone has a single count. Additional DNA sequences in this sample encode the identical CDR3. This chain uses TRBV9 with TRBJ2-7; the D gene is possibly TRBD1 (6 bases). The V gene's germline CDR1 is SGDLS and CDR2 YYNGEE. Trimming left V 0 bases short and J 4 bases short, with 14 bases between. This CDR3 is 15 amino acids long. CDR3 loop: CASSVGAGQGYEQYF. The CDR3 DNA sequence: TGTGCCAGCAGCGTAGGGGCTGGGCAGGGGTACGAGCAGTACTTC. Complete variable domain (other parts from reference TRBV9 and TRBJ2-7): DSGVTQTPKHLITATGQRVTLRCSPRSGDLSVYWYQQSLDQGLQFLIQYYNGEERAKGNILERFSAQQFPDLHSELNLSSLELGDSALYFCASSVGAGQGYEQYFGPGTRLTVT.

This clone was counted once. This CDR3 is also generated by other DNA sequences in the sample. The chain is built from TRBV6-4 and TRBJ2-1; D possibly corresponds to TRBD2 (6 bases). CDR3 size: 13 residues. V lost 0 bases, J lost 7 bases, and 7 bases lay in between. Germline lookup yields CDR1 MRHNA and CDR2 SNTAGT. The DNA of the CDR3 is TGTGCCAGCAGTGACTCTCGGGGGAATGAGCAGTTCTTC. Translated, it gives CASSDSRGNEQFF.

The rearrangement uses TRBV7-9 and TRBJ2-1; D possibly corresponds to TRBD2 (5 bases). The V gene's germline CDR1 is SEHNR and CDR2 FQNEAQ (reference sequence). This CDR3 contains 13 residues. V was pared by 2 bases and J by 8 bases, with 10 bases between. CDR3 sequence: CASSLHSADEQFF. The CDR3, as DNA: TGTGCCAGCAGCTTACATAGCGCGGATGAGCAGTTCTTC.

This chain uses TRBV5-6 with TRBJ1-1, with D unclear. The V gene lost 1 base and the J gene lost 4 bases, with 8 bases spanning the gap. This CDR3 region has 13 residues. CDR1 is SGHDT, CDR2 YYEEEE, per germline. Here the CDR3 DNA reads TGTGCCAGCAGCTTGTATGTGGGCACTGAAGCTTTCTTT. Its protein product is CASSLYVGTEAFF.

The chain recombines TRBV13 with TRBJ2-5, with D possibly matching TRBD2 (5 bases). The V end lost 6 bases, the J end lost 4 bases, and 18 bases lay between the germline ends. CDR1 is PRHDT and CDR2 is FYEKMQ in the germline V gene (reference sequence). The length of the CDR3 is 15 residues. Here the CDR3 DNA reads TGTGCCAGCAGTCCCGGACGGCCCGAGGGAGAGACCCAGTACTTC. Its translation is CASSPGRPEGETQYF.

This sequence joins TRBV29-1 and TRBJ2-7; D possibly uses TRBD1 or TRBD2 (5 bases each). Germline lookup yields CDR1 SQVTM and CDR2 ANQGSEA. The CDR3 extends over 13 amino acids. The V end lost 4 bases, the J end lost 4 bases, and 14 bases lay between the germline ends. Written as DNA, the CDR3 is TGCAGCGTTGTTTCGGGTGGGGGATACGAGCAGTACTTC. Amino acid sequence: CSVVSGGGYEQYF.

V and J are TRBV11-2 and TRBJ1-1, with D uncertain. The CDR3 sequence is 14 residues long. V gave up 4 bases and J gave up 3 bases, with 12 bases separating them. Germline V gene lookup returns CDR1 SGHAT and CDR2 FQNNGV. CDR3 nucleotide sequence: TGTGCCAGCAGCTCAACCGGGCCCCACACTGAAGCTTTCTTT. This translates into CASSSTGPHTEAFF.

The chain links TRBV7-8 to TRBJ2-7; 11 bases map to TRBD2. The germline V gene has CDR1 SGHVS and CDR2 FQNEAQ. The CDR3 has 17 residues. J was trimmed by 3 bases and V by 0 bases; bases with no gene match: 7. This chain's CDR3 is CASSLAVWTSGHYEQYF. The CDR3 DNA is TGTGCCAGCAGCTTAGCGGTGTGGACTAGCGGGCACTACGAGCAGTACTTC.

The chain employs TRBV6-5 and TRBJ2-7; D is undetermined. In germline, CDR1 is MNHEY, CDR2 SVGAGI. This CDR3 is built from 11 residues. Trimming pared 5 bases from V and 3 bases from J, leaving 5 bases between. The DNA of the CDR3 is TGTGCCAGCAGTACTTACTACGAGCAGTACTTC. Translation: CASSTYYEQYF.

As regards this clone: The same CDR3 is also encoded by other DNA sequences in this sample. The CDR3 DNA is TGTGCCAGCAGTCCCCACACTGAAGCTTTCTTT. The encoded protein is CASSPHTEAFF. V is TRBV28 and J is TRBJ1-1; D call uncertain. Trimming removed 5 bases at V and 3 bases at J, with 4 bases between. CDR1 MDHEN and CDR2 SYDVKM come from the germline V gene. CDR3 length: 11 residues.

CDR3 nucleotide sequence: TGTGCCAGCAGCCCGCTAGGGGGAGCAGAGACCCAGTACTTC. Amino acid sequence: CASSPLGGAETQYF. The gene calls are TRBV7-6 and TRBJ2-5; weak D call: TRBD1 (6 bases). Germline assignment: CDR1 SGHVS and CDR2 FNYEAQ. The length of the CDR3 is 14 residues. V dropped 5 bases and J dropped 4 bases, with 14 bases sitting between them.

The sample holds a few counts of this clone. The chain joins TRBV7-9 to TRBJ2-2; tentative D call: TRBD2 (6 bases). V lost 6 bases and J lost 4, with 12 bases in between. The CDR3 has 14 amino acids. CDR1 SEHNR and CDR2 FQNEAQ come from the germline V gene (reference sequence). CDR3 bases: TGTGCCAGCAGAGAGCCCGGGGGCACCGGGGAGCTGTTTTTT. Amino acids: CASREPGGTGELFF. Full variable domain (rest looked up from reference TRBV7-9 and TRBJ2-2): DTGVSQNPRHKITKRGQNVTFRCDPISEHNRLYWYRQTLGQGPEFLTYFQNEAQLEKSRLLSDRFSAERPKGSFSTLEIQRTEQGDSAMYLCASREPGGTGELFFGEGSRLTVL.

The rearrangement uses TRBV6-1 and TRBJ2-7; D unresolved. CDR1 is MNHNS, CDR2 SASEGT, per germline. CDR3 length: 13 amino acids. V lost 4 bases, J lost 5 bases, and 12 bases lay in between. The CDR3 loop reads CASSALLDNEQYF. The DNA of the CDR3 is TGTGCCAGCAGTGCGCTACTCGACAACGAGCAGTACTTC.

The chain employs TRBV4-1 and TRBJ1-5, with D perhaps TRBD1 (6 bases). With 4 bases removed from V and 3 bases from J, the gap between germline ends came to 13 bases. CDR1 and CDR2 (germline): MGHRA, YSYEKL. CDR3 length equals 15 residues. The CDR3 sequence is CASSLTTGPNQPQHF. The DNA of the CDR3 is TGCGCCAGCAGCCTGACTACAGGGCCCAATCAGCCCCAGCATTTT.

This sequence joins TRBV5-1 and TRBJ2-1; possible D gene TRBD2, 6 bases. CDR3 length: 15 residues. Germline V lookup: CDR1 SGHRS, CDR2 YFSETQ. Trimming shortened V by 8 bases and J by 1 base, and 16 bases separated the two germline ends. CDR3 coding DNA: TGCGCCAGTCATACTGGCGGGGTTTCCTACAATGAGCAGTTCTTC. It encodes CASHTGGVSYNEQFF.

V gene TRBV19 combines with J gene TRBJ2-1, with TRBD1 as a possible D gene (6 bases). Germline CDR1 LNHDA, CDR2 SQIVND (reference sequence). V was trimmed by 6 bases and J by 9 bases, leaving 15 bases between them. This CDR3 contains 13 residues. CDR3 protein: CASRTGPDREQFF. The DNA of the CDR3 is TGTGCCAGTAGGACAGGTCCGGATCGTGAGCAGTTCTTC.

This clone was observed a single time. The rearrangement links TRBV4-1 to TRBJ2-2; D gene ambiguous. V lost 1 base and J lost 5, with 5 bases in between. CDR1 MGHRA and CDR2 YSYEKL come from the germline V gene. The CDR3 extends over 13 amino acids. CDR3 in amino acids: CASSQVVTGELFF. DNA of the CDR3: TGCGCCAGCAGCCAAGTAGTTACCGGGGAGCTGTTTTTT.

The J gene is TRBJ2-1, the V gene TRBV4-2; 7 bases align to TRBD2. Germline V gives CDR1 LGHNA, CDR2 YNFKEQ. The CDR3 has 16 amino acids. V lost 0 bases to trimming and J lost 7 bases; unmatched junction nucleotides: 9. CDR3 amino acids: CASSQDLAQAGNEQFF. The DNA for the CDR3 is TGTGCCAGCAGCCAAGATTTAGCCCAAGCGGGGAATGAGCAGTTCTTC.